This TCR beta chain was identified in a study of shared clonotypes between healthy human individuals. Profiled with immunoSEQ multiplex PCR; TCRdb holds only in-frame clones, not every one. The sample has roughly 520,000 clones; about 96% are singletons. The germline gives CDR1 MNHEY, CDR2 SMNVEV (reference sequence). This CDR3 is built from 14 residues. With 2 bases removed from V and 5 bases from J, the gap between germline ends came to 12 bases. What was sequenced was naive CD4+ T cells sorted from blood. Stated subset: CD45RA+ positively selected. The sequence was obtained from a woman aged 25-40 years in good health. The chain couples TRBV27 to TRBJ1-1; D is possibly TRBD1 (6 bases). The CDR3 sequence: CASSLNRVGTEAFF. The DNA for the CDR3 is TGTGCCAGCAGTTTAAACAGGGTGGGGACTGAAGCTTTCTTT.